This TCR beta chain was profiled in a study of blood T cell repertoires in COVID-19. In the original workflow: Amplification of reference gene primers provided the estimated nucleated cell counts. Clones were sequenced by immunoSEQ multiplex PCR, and TCRdb holds only the in-frame ones, with some missing. D and trimming come from the DNA, and the V and J calls and clone size come from that table. The data show some 190,000 clones, about 81% seen once. V gave up 5 bases and J gave up 4 bases; unmatched junction bases: 7. Germline V gives CDR1 SGHTS, CDR2 YDEGEE. The CDR3 sequence is 15 residues long. Recruits, aged roughly 18 to 95 years, lived in 20 to 30 US areas. Categorization into cohorts depended on clinical history that participants reported. Recovered participants had two consecutive negative NP/OP PCR tests, healthcare professional clearance, or symptom resolution.

V gene TRBV5-8 combines with J gene TRBJ2-2; 8 bases match TRBD1. Input material: PBMCs or T cells enriched from blood (not recorded which). This TCR came from a young woman who had recovered from COVID-19. This chain's CDR3 is CASRAGGAGTGELFF. The DNA for the CDR3 is TGTGCCAGCAGGGCAGGGGGCGCCGGCACCGGGGAGCTGTTTTTT.